Each of the 2 T cell receptor beta chains below was sequenced from the same sample in a study of PD-1 blockade in classical Hodgkin lymphoma. The assay was immunoSEQ multiplex PCR, and TCRdb's table has in-frame clones only and misses some. The table lists about 20,000 clones, less than 75% of them singletons. Specified time point: cycle 4 day 1 (C4D1), after five to seven weeks of nivolumab. All the patients suffered relapse after autologous stem cell transplantation, and brentuximab vedotin exposure differed. This sample comprised peripheral blood mononuclear cells (PBMCs), obtained before the fourth cycle of nivolumab. The receptors derive from a human donor with classical Hodgkin lymphoma.

In this sample, this clone turned up a few times. Here the CDR3 reads CAWSETDNSPLHF. In DNA form, the CDR3 reads TGTGCCTGGAGTGAGACAGATAATTCACCCCTCCACTTT. This chain connects TRBV30 to TRBJ1-6; tentatively, D is TRBD1 (5 bases). Germline CDR1 is GTSNPN and CDR2 is SVGIG (reference sequence). Trimming took 1 base from V and 5 from J, leaving 6 bases between them. CDR3 length: 13 amino acids.

This sequence joins TRBV27 and TRBJ2-5; 9 bases are shared with TRBD2. The CDR3 sequence is 14 residues long. Germline V gene lookup returns CDR1 MNHEY and CDR2 SMNVEV (reference sequence). The J segment lost 3 bases and the V segment lost 6 bases, leaving 5 bases of the junction unmatched. This CDR3 reads CASRRTSVKETQYF. CDR3 DNA: TGTGCCAGCAGACGGACTAGCGTAAAAGAGACCCAGTACTTC.